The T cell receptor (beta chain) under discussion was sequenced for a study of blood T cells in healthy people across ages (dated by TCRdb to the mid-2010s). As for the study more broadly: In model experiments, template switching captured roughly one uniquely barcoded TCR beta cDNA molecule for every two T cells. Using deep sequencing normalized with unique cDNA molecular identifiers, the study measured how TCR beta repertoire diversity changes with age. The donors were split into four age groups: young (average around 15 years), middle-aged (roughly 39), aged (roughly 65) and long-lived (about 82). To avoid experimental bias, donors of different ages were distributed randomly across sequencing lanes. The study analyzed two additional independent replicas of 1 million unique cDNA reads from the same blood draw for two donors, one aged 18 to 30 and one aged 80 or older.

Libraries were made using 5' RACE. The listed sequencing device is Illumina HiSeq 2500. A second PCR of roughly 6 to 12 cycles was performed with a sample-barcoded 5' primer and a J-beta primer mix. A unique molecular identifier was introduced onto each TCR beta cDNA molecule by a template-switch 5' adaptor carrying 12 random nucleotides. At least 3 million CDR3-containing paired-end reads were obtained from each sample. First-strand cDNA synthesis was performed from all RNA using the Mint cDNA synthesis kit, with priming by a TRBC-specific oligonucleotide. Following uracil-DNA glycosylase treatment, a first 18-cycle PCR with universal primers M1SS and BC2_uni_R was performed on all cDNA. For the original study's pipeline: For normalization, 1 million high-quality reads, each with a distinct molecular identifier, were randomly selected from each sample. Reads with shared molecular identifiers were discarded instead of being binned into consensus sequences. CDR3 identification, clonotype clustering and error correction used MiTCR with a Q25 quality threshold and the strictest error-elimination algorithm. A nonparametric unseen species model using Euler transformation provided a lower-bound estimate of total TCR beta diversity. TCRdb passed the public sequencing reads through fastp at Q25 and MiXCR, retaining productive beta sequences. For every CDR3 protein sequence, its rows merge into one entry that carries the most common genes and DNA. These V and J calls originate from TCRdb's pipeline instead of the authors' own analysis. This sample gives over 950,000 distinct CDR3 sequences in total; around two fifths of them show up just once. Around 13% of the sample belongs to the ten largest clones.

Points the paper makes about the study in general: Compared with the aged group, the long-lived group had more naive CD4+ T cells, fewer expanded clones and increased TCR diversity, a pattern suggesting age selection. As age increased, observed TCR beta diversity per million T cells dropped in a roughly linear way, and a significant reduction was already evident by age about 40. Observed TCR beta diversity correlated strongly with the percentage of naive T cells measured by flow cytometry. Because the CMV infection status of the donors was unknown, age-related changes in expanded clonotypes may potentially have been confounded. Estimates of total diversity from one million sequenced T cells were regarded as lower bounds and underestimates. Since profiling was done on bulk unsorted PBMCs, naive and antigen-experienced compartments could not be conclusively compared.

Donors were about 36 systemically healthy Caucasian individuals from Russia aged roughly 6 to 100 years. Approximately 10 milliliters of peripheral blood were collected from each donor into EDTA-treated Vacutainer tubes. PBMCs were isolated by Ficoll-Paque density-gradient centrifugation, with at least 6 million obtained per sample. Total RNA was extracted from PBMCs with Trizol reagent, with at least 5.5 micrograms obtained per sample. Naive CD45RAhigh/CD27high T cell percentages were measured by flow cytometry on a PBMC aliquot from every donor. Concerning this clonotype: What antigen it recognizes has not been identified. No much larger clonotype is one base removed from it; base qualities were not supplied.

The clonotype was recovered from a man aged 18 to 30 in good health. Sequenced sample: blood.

The CDR3 region reads CATSERSTEAFF. The nucleotide sequence is given as TGTGCCACCAGTGAGAGGAGCACTGAAGCTTTCTTT. The chain employs TRBV24-1 and TRBJ1-1, with the identity of the D gene unclear. Reading the germline V gene gives CDR1 KGHDR and CDR2 SFDVKD. V and J lose 4 bases and 4 bases, and a span of 6 bases separates them. From the cysteine up to the phenylalanine, the CDR3 has a length of 12 residues. Of the read, only the CDR3 DNA is kept; its 36 bases are in frame from base 1.